This T cell receptor beta chain was captured in a study of T-cell reconstitution after alpha-beta-depleted transplantation in children. Study observations and caveats: From newly produced T cells came most of the T-cell counts and diversity one year after transplant. There were reportedly several hundred expanded graft clones from which alpha-beta T cells came about two months after transplant. Some patients' high day-60 TCRbeta diversity was attributed to recipient cells surviving conditioning.

Unique molecular identifiers tagged the TCRbeta library. TCRdb reanalysed the PCR reads using MiXCR and keeps one entry per CDR3 protein. In the table there are around 18,000 distinct CDR3 sequences, about 5% of which are singletons. This clonotype was seen ten or more times. Its antigen is not identified. Losses at the gene ends were 5 bases for V and 3 bases for J; bases not matched to a gene: 3. CDR3 length equals 14 residues. J is TRBJ2-5 and V is TRBV12-3 or TRBV12-4; 10 nucleotides line up with TRBD1. The source is a boy younger than 18 with acute lymphoblastic leukemia, due to receive a stem cell transplant. Sequenced material: PBMCs, taken before TCRalphabeta/CD19-depleted stem cell transplant. Here the CDR3 reads CASSPGQGEETQYF. The CDR3 nucleotides are TGTGCCAGCAGTCCCGGACAGGGGGAAGAGACCCAGTACTTC.